The entry below gives a single T cell receptor (beta chain) sequence along with its context. Antigen: not known. The primer mix had 60 Vbeta and 13 Jbeta primers. This table comes from immunoSEQ multiplex PCR, and its TCRdb copy is limited to in-frame clones, with some not included. This table has roughly 140,000 clones, 76% appearing once. The J segment lost 3 bases and the V segment lost 1 base, leaving 5 bases of the junction unmatched. The CDR3 sequence is 16 residues long. Per the germline V gene, CDR1 is LNHNV and CDR2 is YYDKDF (reference sequence). This specimen belongs to a study of cytomegalovirus exposure and HLA in healthy donors. Points from the study as a whole: Later findings reportedly placed an Asian-associated ancestry cluster below the roughly 700-donor mean for N-insertions. Later analysis associated a missense DCLRE1C variant with TCR beta V- and J-gene trimming.

The sequenced sample was PBMCs. This chain joins TRBV15 and TRBJ1-5; 8 nucleotides match TRBD1. The sequence was collected from a man in his late teens or twenties in good health and CMV-seronegative. The CDR3: CATSRAPGQVNQPQHF. The CDR3 coding sequence is TGTGCCACCAGCAGAGCTCCGGGACAGGTCAATCAGCCCCAGCATTTT.